A selection of T cell receptor beta chains follows, all from one sample in a study of human T cells and chemical hapten exposure. Using its own MiXCR run on the RACE reads, TCRdb lists one record per CDR3 protein. The sample includes approximately 400,000 distinct CDR3 sequences, about 4.8% seen only once; the top ten take under 2.5%. Here the sequenced sample was whole blood, taken in connection with sensitization to the hapten diphenylcyclopropenone (DPC). The source of these receptors is a woman between 45 and 65 years old with alopecia areata. Some clones in this sample may be carry-over from other donors' samples. Each CDR3 is given with its conserved first and last residue. The D gene is left open where the match is weak. The size entry is marked missing in some rows and otherwise reads once, few, many or a size class.

J gene: TRBJ2-3
clone size: NA
V gene: TRBV2
D gene: NA
CDR3 protein: CASKGDISTDTQYF
CDR3 DNA: TGTGCCAGCAAGGGGGACATTAGCACAGATACGCAGTATTTT

J gene: TRBJ2-5
clone size: many
V gene: TRBV4-2
D gene: TRBD2
CDR3 protein: CASSHGTSGGQETQYF
CDR3 DNA: TGTGCCAGCAGCCATGGGACTAGCGGGGGTCAAGAGACCCAGTACTTC

J gene: TRBJ2-4
clone size: few
V gene: TRBV6-1
D gene: NA
CDR3 protein: CASSEASELAKNIQYF
CDR3 DNA: TGTGCCAGCAGTGAAGCGTCGGAGCTAGCCAAAAACATTCAGTACTTC

J gene: TRBJ1-5
clone size: few
V gene: TRBV18
D gene: NA
CDR3 protein: CASSPGDLYSNQPQHF
CDR3 DNA: TGTGCCAGCTCACCGGGGGACCTATATAGCAATCAGCCCCAGCATTTT

J gene: TRBJ1-5
clone size: many
V gene: TRBV20-1
D gene: TRBD1
CDR3 protein: CSARDTGGSNQPQHF
CDR3 DNA: TGCAGTGCTAGAGACACAGGGGGAAGCAATCAGCCCCAGCATTTT

J gene: TRBJ1-1
clone size: many
V gene: TRBV7-2
D gene: NA
CDR3 protein: CASSLATGTNTEAFF
CDR3 DNA: TGTGCCAGCAGCTTAGCAACAGGGACTAACACTGAAGCTTTCTTT

J gene: TRBJ2-1
clone size: many
V gene: TRBV12-3/TRBV12-4
D gene: TRBD1
CDR3 protein: CASSPRRQGEQFF
CDR3 DNA: TGTGCCAGCAGTCCGCGCCGACAGGGAGAGCAGTTCTTC

J gene: TRBJ1-1
clone size: NA
V gene: TRBV18
D gene: NA
CDR3 protein: CASSPAQRNTEAFF
CDR3 DNA: TGTGCCAGCTCACCAGCCCAACGGAACACTGAAGCTTTCTTT

J gene: TRBJ2-1
clone size: NA
V gene: TRBV6-1
D gene: TRBD1
CDR3 protein: CASRRGQSVRDEQFF
CDR3 DNA: TGTGCCAGCAGGAGGGGGCAGAGTGTCAGGGATGAGCAGTTCTTC

J gene: TRBJ2-7
clone size: few
V gene: TRBV4-3
D gene: TRBD2
CDR3 protein: CASSQVTSAYSYEQYF
CDR3 DNA: TGCGCCAGCAGCCAAGTGACTAGCGCTTACTCCTACGAGCAGTACTTC

J gene: TRBJ2-7
clone size: few
V gene: TRBV3-1
D gene: NA
CDR3 protein: CASSRLGESFYEQYF
CDR3 DNA: TGTGCCAGCAGTCGCTTGGGAGAGAGTTTCTACGAGCAGTACTTC

J gene: TRBJ1-1
clone size: NA
V gene: TRBV12-3/TRBV12-4
D gene: NA
CDR3 protein: CASSLGGGMEAFF
CDR3 DNA: TGTGCCAGCAGTTTAGGCGGGGGGATGGAAGCTTTCTTT

J gene: TRBJ2-4
clone size: few
V gene: TRBV20-1
D gene: TRBD2
CDR3 protein: CSARGLAGGFARNIQYF
CDR3 DNA: TGCAGTGCTAGGGGGCTAGCGGGAGGTTTTGCCCGTAACATTCAGTACTTC

J gene: TRBJ1-3
clone size: NA
V gene: TRBV9
D gene: NA
CDR3 protein: CASSPDSGRTGNTIYF
CDR3 DNA: TGTGCCAGCAGCCCGGATTCGGGGCGCACTGGAAACACCATATATTTT

J gene: TRBJ2-1
clone size: many
V gene: TRBV20-1
D gene: TRBD2
CDR3 protein: CSARDPRLAGNNEQFF
CDR3 DNA: TGCAGTGCTAGAGACCCGAGACTAGCGGGGAACAATGAGCAGTTCTTC

J gene: TRBJ2-5
clone size: few
V gene: TRBV18
D gene: NA
CDR3 protein: CASSSNRVAETQYF
CDR3 DNA: TGTGCCAGCTCAAGTAACAGGGTAGCAGAGACCCAGTACTTC

J gene: TRBJ2-3
clone size: NA
V gene: TRBV9
D gene: TRBD1
CDR3 protein: CASSVSQGAPDTQYF
CDR3 DNA: TGTGCCAGCAGCGTTTCACAGGGGGCCCCAGATACGCAGTATTTT

J gene: TRBJ2-3
clone size: few
V gene: TRBV27
D gene: NA
CDR3 protein: CASSLGATSTDTQYF
CDR3 DNA: TGTGCCAGCAGTTTGGGGGCAACTAGCACAGATACGCAGTATTTT

J gene: TRBJ1-6
clone size: many
V gene: TRBV21-1
D gene: NA
CDR3 protein: CASSKEGAGYNSPLHF
CDR3 DNA: TGTGCCAGCAGCAAAGAGGGCGCGGGGTATAATTCACCCCTCCACTTT

J gene: TRBJ2-2
clone size: NA
V gene: TRBV30
D gene: TRBD2
CDR3 protein: CAWSTSGNTGELFF
CDR3 DNA: TGTGCCTGGAGTACTAGCGGGAACACCGGGGAGCTGTTTTTT

J gene: TRBJ2-3
clone size: NA
V gene: TRBV10-3
D gene: NA
CDR3 protein: CAISPNRERTDTQYF
CDR3 DNA: TGTGCCATCAGCCCTAACAGGGAGAGGACAGATACGCAGTATTTT

J gene: TRBJ1-5
clone size: many
V gene: TRBV6-2/TRBV6-3
D gene: NA
CDR3 protein: CASSYGTPNQPQHF
CDR3 DNA: TGTGCCAGCAGTTACGGGACACCCAATCAGCCCCAGCATTTT

J gene: TRBJ2-4
clone size: many
V gene: TRBV18
D gene: TRBD1
CDR3 protein: CASSPPNRGPLEAKNIQYF
CDR3 DNA: TGTGCCAGCTCACCACCGAACAGGGGGCCATTGGAAGCCAAAAACATTCAGTACTTC

J gene: TRBJ1-5
clone size: many
V gene: TRBV29-1
D gene: TRBD1
CDR3 protein: CSVAGRGDQPQHF
CDR3 DNA: TGCAGCGTTGCGGGCAGGGGGGATCAGCCCCAGCATTTT

J gene: TRBJ2-3
clone size: many
V gene: TRBV21-1
D gene: NA
CDR3 protein: CASSNSTTDTQYF
CDR3 DNA: TGTGCCAGCAGCAATAGTACGACAGATACGCAGTATTTT

J gene: TRBJ2-2
clone size: many
V gene: TRBV25-1
D gene: NA
CDR3 protein: CASSGTAAGELFF
CDR3 DNA: TGTGCCAGCAGTGGGACGGCAGCCGGGGAGCTGTTTTTT

J gene: TRBJ1-1
clone size: many
V gene: TRBV12-3/TRBV12-4
D gene: NA
CDR3 protein: CASSFPRGGYDTEAFF
CDR3 DNA: TGTGCCAGCAGTTTTCCCAGGGGCGGGTACGACACTGAAGCTTTCTTT

J gene: TRBJ1-5
clone size: many
V gene: TRBV20-1
D gene: TRBD1
CDR3 protein: CSAYGQGNIQPQHF
CDR3 DNA: TGCAGTGCTTACGGACAGGGAAACATCCAGCCCCAGCATTTT

J gene: TRBJ2-3
clone size: many
V gene: TRBV5-1
D gene: NA
CDR3 protein: CASSHNQVLTDTQYF
CDR3 DNA: TGCGCCAGCAGCCACAATCAAGTCCTCACAGATACGCAGTATTTT

J gene: TRBJ2-3
clone size: few
V gene: TRBV4-3
D gene: TRBD1
CDR3 protein: CASRQGTTGTDTQYF
CDR3 DNA: TGCGCCAGCAGACAGGGGACCACTGGCACAGATACGCAGTATTTT

J gene: TRBJ1-6
clone size: many
V gene: TRBV20-1
D gene: NA
CDR3 protein: CSAEQGRGSPLHF
CDR3 DNA: TGCAGTGCTGAACAGGGTAGGGGGTCACCCCTCCACTTT

J gene: TRBJ1-1
clone size: few
V gene: TRBV7-8
D gene: NA
CDR3 protein: CASTNGDSEAFF
CDR3 DNA: TGTGCCAGCACCAACGGGGACTCTGAAGCTTTCTTT

J gene: TRBJ2-1
clone size: few
V gene: TRBV5-4
D gene: NA
CDR3 protein: CASSLGAQGYYNEQFF
CDR3 DNA: TGTGCCAGCAGCTTGGGGGCGCAGGGTTATTACAATGAGCAGTTCTTC